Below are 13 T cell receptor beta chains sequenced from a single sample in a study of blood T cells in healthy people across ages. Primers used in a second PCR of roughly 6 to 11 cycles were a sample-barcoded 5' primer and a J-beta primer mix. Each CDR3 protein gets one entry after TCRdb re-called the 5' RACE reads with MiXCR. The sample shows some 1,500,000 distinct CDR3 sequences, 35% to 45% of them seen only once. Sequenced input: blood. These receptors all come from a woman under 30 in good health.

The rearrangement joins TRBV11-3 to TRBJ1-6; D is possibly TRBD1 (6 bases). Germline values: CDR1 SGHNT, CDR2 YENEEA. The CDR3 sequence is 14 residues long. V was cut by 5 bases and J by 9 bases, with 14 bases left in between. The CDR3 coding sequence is TGTGCCAGCAGCCTTACAGGGTACGGTTCACCCCTCCACTTT. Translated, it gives CASSLTGYGSPLHF.

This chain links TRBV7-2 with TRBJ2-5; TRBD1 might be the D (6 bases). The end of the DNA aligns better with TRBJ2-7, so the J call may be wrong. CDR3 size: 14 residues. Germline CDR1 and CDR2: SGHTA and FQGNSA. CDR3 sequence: CASSPNQGPYEQYF. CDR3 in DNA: TGTGCCAGCAGCCCTAATCAGGGGCCCTACGAGCAGTACTTC.

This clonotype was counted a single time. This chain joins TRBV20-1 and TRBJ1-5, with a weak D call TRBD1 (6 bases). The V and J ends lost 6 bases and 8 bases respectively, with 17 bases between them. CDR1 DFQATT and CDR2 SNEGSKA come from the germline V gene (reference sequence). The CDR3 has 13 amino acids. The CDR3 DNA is TGCAGTGCCGCCGGGACACCAGAGGAGCCCCAGCATTTT. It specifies CSAAGTPEEPQHF.

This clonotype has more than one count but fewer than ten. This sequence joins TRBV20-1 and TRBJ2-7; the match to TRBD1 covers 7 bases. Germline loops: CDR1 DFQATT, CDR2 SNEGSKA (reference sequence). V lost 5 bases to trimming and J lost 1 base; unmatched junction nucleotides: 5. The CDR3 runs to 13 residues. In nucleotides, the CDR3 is TGCAGTGCTCGTGAGGACAGGTCCTACGAGCAGTACTTC. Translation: CSAREDRSYEQYF.

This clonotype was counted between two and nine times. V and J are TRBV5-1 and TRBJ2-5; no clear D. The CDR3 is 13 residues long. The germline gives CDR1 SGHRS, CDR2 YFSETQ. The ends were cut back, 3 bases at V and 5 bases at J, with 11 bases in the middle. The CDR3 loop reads CASSSEGRETQYF. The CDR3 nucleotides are TGCGCCAGCAGCTCCGAAGGGCGGGAGACCCAGTACTTC.

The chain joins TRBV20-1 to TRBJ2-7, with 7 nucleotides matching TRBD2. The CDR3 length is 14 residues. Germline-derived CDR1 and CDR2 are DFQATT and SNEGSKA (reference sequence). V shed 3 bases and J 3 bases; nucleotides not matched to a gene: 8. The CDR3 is CSARVGGGIYEQYF. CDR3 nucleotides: TGCAGTGCTAGGGTGGGGGGAGGGATCTACGAGCAGTACTTC.

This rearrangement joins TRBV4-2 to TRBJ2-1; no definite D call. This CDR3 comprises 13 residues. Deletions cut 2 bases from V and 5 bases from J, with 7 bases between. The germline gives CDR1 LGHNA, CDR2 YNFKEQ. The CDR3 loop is CASSQLLDNEQFF. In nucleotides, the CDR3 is TGTGCCAGCAGCCAACTCCTGGACAATGAGCAGTTCTTC.

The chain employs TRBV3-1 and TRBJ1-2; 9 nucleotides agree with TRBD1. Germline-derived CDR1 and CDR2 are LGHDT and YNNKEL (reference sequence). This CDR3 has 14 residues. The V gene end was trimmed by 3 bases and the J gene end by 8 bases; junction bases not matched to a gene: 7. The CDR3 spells CASSQAGQGYGYTF. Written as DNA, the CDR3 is TGTGCCAGCAGCCAGGCGGGACAGGGCTACGGCTACACCTTC.

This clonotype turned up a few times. The CDR3 DNA sequence: TGTGCCAGCAGTTTTGGCCCGGGGAACAATGAGCAGTTCTTC. The encoded protein is CASSFGPGNNEQFF. V usage is TRBV12-3 or TRBV12-4 and J usage is TRBJ2-1, with D tentatively TRBD2 (5 bases). V was shortened by 3 bases and J by 5 bases, with 11 bases between the two germline ends. This CDR3 contains 14 residues.

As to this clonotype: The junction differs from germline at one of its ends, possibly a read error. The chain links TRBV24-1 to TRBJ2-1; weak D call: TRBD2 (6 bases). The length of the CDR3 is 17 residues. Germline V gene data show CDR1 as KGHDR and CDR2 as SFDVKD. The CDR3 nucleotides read TGTGCCGCCAGTGACCCATTTAGCGAGGGACTTGGAAATGAGCAGTTCTTC. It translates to CAASDPFSEGLGNEQFF.

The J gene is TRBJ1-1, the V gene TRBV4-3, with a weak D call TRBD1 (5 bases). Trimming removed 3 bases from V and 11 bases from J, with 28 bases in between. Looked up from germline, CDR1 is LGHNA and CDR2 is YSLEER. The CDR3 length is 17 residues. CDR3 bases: TGCGCCAGCAGCCAGGACCTTACTAGGATGGCAGGGAGAGGGGCTTTCTTT. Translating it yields CASSQDLTRMAGRGAFF.

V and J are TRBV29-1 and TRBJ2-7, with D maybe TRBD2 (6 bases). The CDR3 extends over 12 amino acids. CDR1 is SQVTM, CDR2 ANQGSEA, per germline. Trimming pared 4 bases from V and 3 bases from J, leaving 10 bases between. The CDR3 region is CSVGRASYEQYF. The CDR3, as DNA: TGCAGCGTTGGGAGGGCCAGCTACGAGCAGTACTTC.

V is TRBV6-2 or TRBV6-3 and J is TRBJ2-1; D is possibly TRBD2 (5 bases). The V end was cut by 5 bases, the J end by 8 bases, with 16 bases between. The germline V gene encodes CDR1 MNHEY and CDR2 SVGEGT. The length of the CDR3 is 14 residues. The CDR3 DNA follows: TGTGCCAGCAGTCCAACTTCGGAGGTCGATGAGCAGTTCTTC. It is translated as CASSPTSEVDEQFF.